What follows are 15 T cell receptor beta chains derived from one specimen sequenced in a study of blood T cells in healthy people across ages. For the second PCR, which ran for about 7 to 11 cycles, a sample-barcoded 5' primer and a J-beta primer mix were used. TCRdb recomputed calls from the 5' RACE reads with MiXCR, one row per CDR3 protein. The sample holds hundreds of thousands of distinct CDR3 sequences, around 21% seen once. Material for sequencing was blood. All receptors come from a man between 65 and 79 years old in good health.

This clonotype was seen only a few times. The chain recombines TRBV11-2 with TRBJ2-5; 13 nucleotides align to TRBD2. The end of the DNA is better explained by TRBJ2-7, so the J call may be wrong. Per germline, CDR1 SGHAT and CDR2 FQNNGV. This CDR3 region has 16 residues. The CDR3 nucleotides are TGTGCCAGCAGCTTAGGGACTAGCGGGAGAGGCAACGAGCAGTACTTC. Residues: CASSLGTSGRGNEQYF.

This chain uses TRBV12-3 or TRBV12-4 with TRBJ2-7; D ambiguous. The V end lost 7 bases, the J end lost 6 bases, and 10 bases lay between the germline ends. CDR3 length: 11 residues. CDR3 region: CASTQTGEQYF. The CDR3 DNA sequence: TGTGCCAGCACCCAGACCGGCGAGCAGTACTTC.

This clonotype came up many times. The chain recombines TRBV28 with TRBJ2-1, with 7 bases identical to TRBD2. The CDR3 totals 13 residues. Per the germline V gene, CDR1 is MDHEN and CDR2 is SYDVKM. Losses at the gene ends were 1 base for V and 8 bases for J; bases not matched to a gene: 2. CDR3 amino acids: CASSLSGRDEQFF. The CDR3 DNA reads as TGTGCCAGCAGTTTATCAGGGAGGGATGAGCAGTTCTTC.

The CDR3 bases are TGTGCCAGCAGTTACTCGCCCGCGTTCACTGAAGCTTTCTTT. Protein: CASSYSPAFTEAFF. The chain recombines TRBV6-5 with TRBJ1-1; D remains unclear. The CDR3 totals 14 residues. Germline V CDR1 and CDR2: MNHEY, SVGAGI. The V and J ends lost 0 bases and 4 bases respectively, with 9 bases between them.

The V call is TRBV29-1, the J call TRBJ2-2; 7 nucleotides agree with TRBD2. V dropped 7 bases and J dropped 5; count of bases not matched to a gene: 13. The CDR3 is made up of 15 amino acids. Per germline, CDR1 SQVTM and CDR2 ANQGSEA. The CDR3 bases are TGCAGCGCCCGACCGGGGGGTGATGATACCGGGGAGCTGTTTTTT. Its protein is CSARPGGDDTGELFF.

The chain combines TRBV15 with TRBJ2-1, with 9 bases that match TRBD1. CDR3 length: 14 residues. Germline values: CDR1 LNHNV, CDR2 YYDKDF (reference sequence). With V trimmed by 7 bases and J by 5 bases, 6 bases remained unmatched. CDR3 coding DNA: TGTGCCACCACGCGGGACAGGGTAAACAATGAGCAGTTCTTC. Amino acid sequence: CATTRDRVNNEQFF.

The rearrangement uses TRBV18 and TRBJ1-3; tentatively, D is TRBD1 (6 bases). The V and J ends lost 8 bases and 2 bases respectively, with 13 bases between them. The CDR3 sequence is 14 residues long. Germline values: CDR1 KGHSH, CDR2 LQKENI. The CDR3 region is CASTTGKAGNTIYF. CDR3 nucleotide sequence: TGTGCCAGCACTACAGGGAAGGCTGGAAACACCATATATTTT.

The rearrangement joins TRBV23-1 to TRBJ2-1; 12 bases fit TRBD1. TRBV23-1 is an open reading frame whose function is uncertain. After removal of 0 bases from V and 9 bases from J, the junction contained 6 bases not matched to a gene. CDR3 length: 16 residues. CDR3 protein: CASSQSGQGAMSEQFF. The CDR3 bases are TGCGCCAGCAGTCAATCGGGACAGGGGGCGATGAGTGAGCAGTTCTTC.

The chain joins TRBV28 to TRBJ2-1, with 12 bases matching TRBD2. The CDR3 consists of 15 residues. Per the germline V gene, CDR1 is MDHEN and CDR2 is SYDVKM. J lost 8 bases, V lost 5 bases, and 7 bases had no gene match. The CDR3 coding sequence is TGTGCCAGCAGTCGACTAGCGGGAGATTTTGATGAGCAGTTCTTC. It is translated as CASSRLAGDFDEQFF.

This clonotype was recorded a few times. Likely a read error: the CDR3 ends without its conserved phenylalanine or tryptophan. The rearrangement links TRBV5-5 to TRBJ2-1; D tentatively fits TRBD1 or TRBD2 (7 bases each). The germline V gene encodes CDR1 SGHKS and CDR2 YYEKEE (reference sequence). V dropped 4 bases and J dropped 9 bases, with 20 bases sitting between them. The length of the CDR3 is 15 residues. Here the CDR3 DNA reads TGTGCCAGCAGCCCAGGGGGGGGAGAGTCTAGTGAGCAGTTCCTC. Protein sequence: CASSPGGGESSEQFL.

The chain carries TRBV29-1 and TRBJ2-5; a possible D gene is TRBD1 (5 bases). The germline V gene encodes CDR1 SQVTM and CDR2 ANQGSEA. This CDR3 has 13 amino acids. V was shortened by 4 bases and J by 0 bases, with 9 bases between the two germline ends. CDR3 residues: CSVVGAYQETQYF. CDR3 DNA: TGCAGCGTTGTTGGGGCCTACCAAGAGACCCAGTACTTC. Together with reference TRBV29-1 and TRBJ2-5, the CDR3 gives the full variable domain: SAVISQKPSRDICQRGTSLTIQCQVDSQVTMMFWYRQQPGQSLTLIATANQGSEATYESGFVIDKFPISRPNLTFSTLTVSNMSPEDSSIYLCSVVGAYQETQYFGPGTRLLVL.

The rearrangement uses TRBV12-3 or TRBV12-4 and TRBJ2-5; perhaps TRBD1 as D (5 bases). The J call may be mistaken, given a closer DNA end match to TRBJ2-7. This CDR3 spans 14 amino acids. CDR3 sequence reads: CASSFDSMPYEQYF. The CDR3 DNA follows: TGTGCCAGCAGTTTCGACAGTATGCCCTACGAGCAGTACTTC.

This clonotype was counted a few times. The J gene is TRBJ2-5, the V gene TRBV10-2; 7 positions agree with TRBD2. The closer fit of TRBJ2-1 to the DNA end suggests the J call may be wrong. This CDR3 is 12 amino acids long. Germline V gene sequence: CDR1 WSHSY, CDR2 SAAADI. CDR3 amino acids: CASRGGSWEQFF. The DNA for the CDR3 is TGCGCCAGCAGGGGAGGGAGTTGGGAGCAGTTCTTC.

This rearrangement joins TRBV2 to TRBJ1-2, with D possibly being TRBD1 (5 bases). Trimming took 7 bases from V and 4 from J, leaving 10 bases between them. The CDR3 sequence is 12 residues long. Looked up from germline, CDR1 is SNHLY and CDR2 is FYNNEI. The CDR3 is CASTRDSYGYTF. DNA for the CDR3: TGTGCCAGCACGCGGGACTCCTATGGCTACACCTTC.

The chain is built from TRBV5-1 and TRBJ2-1; D is uncertain. The V gene lost 5 bases and the J gene lost 3 bases, with 9 bases spanning the gap. This CDR3 contains 13 residues. The germline CDR1 and CDR2 sequences are SGHRS and YFSETQ. CDR3: CASSGKGYNEQFF. In DNA form, the CDR3 reads TGCGCCAGCAGTGGCAAAGGCTACAATGAGCAGTTCTTC.